What follows describes a single T cell receptor (beta chain). This clone was detected only a few times. No antigen is known for it. There are no base qualities to consult, and no much larger clone falls within one base. This entry is derived from a study of T cells after somatic rescue of genetic block (TCRdb year 2020). With regard to the full study: What the study looked at was long-term robustness, specifically in a T-cell system that came about through somatic rescue of a genetic block in T-cell development.

The library was built by means of the immunoSEQ multiplex PCR assay. Entries here come from immuneACCESS through TCRdb and include only in-frame sequences with V and J called. Some clones fail to appear in such tables; in the studies checked, an unresolved V gene covers under half of the shortfall, and the cause of the remainder is unknown. In all, the sample holds 10,000 to 15,000 clones, and approximately 79% of those were seen once. The top ten clonotypes cover about 22% of the sample. Including the terminal cysteine and phenylalanine, the CDR3 comprises 15 residues. CDR3 DNA is the only sequence kept; it has 45 bases, read in frame from the first base. According to the germline V gene, CDR1 reads SGHDT and CDR2 reads YYEEEE. V loses 0 bases of germline sequence and J loses 5 bases, and the interval between the two ends is 14 bases.

This sequence uses TRBV5-6 and TRBJ2-5; perhaps TRBD1 is the D gene, with 6 bases matching. Source material: peripheral blood mononuclear cells (PBMCs). The receptor was derived from a boy younger than 18. In nucleotide form, the sequence is TGTGCCAGCAGCTTGGAGGCAGGGGCAGGGGAGACCCAGTACTTC. This encodes CASSLEAGAGETQYF.